This paragraph reports one T cell receptor (beta chain). Its specificity is not known. V dropped 2 bases and J dropped 4; count of bases not matched to a gene: 8. CDR3 length: 15 amino acids. CDR1 is SGHRS, CDR2 YFSETQ, per germline. The data belong to a study of OX40 agonist ivuxolimab in advanced cancers. Study details: Hepatocellular carcinoma, melanoma, renal cell or head and neck cancer affected the dose-escalation patients. Overall study results and limits: The antigen specificity of the peripheral T cells (those that were expanded) was not determined.

Sequencing was performed with immunoSEQ multiplex PCR; in TCRdb, only in-frame clones are kept and a portion is missing. The repertoire holds 20,000 to 25,000 clones, about four fifths seen once, with just under 35% in the top ten. The chain carries TRBV5-1 and TRBJ1-1; 7 bases are a match to TRBD1. The sequences come from CD4+ or CD8+ T cells sorted from blood, collected in a trial of the OX40 agonist ivuxolimab. The source of this sequence is an adult with an advanced solid tumor such as melanoma, head and neck, liver or kidney cancer. In DNA, the CDR3 is TGCGCCAGCAGCTTCCGCAGGGGGTTGAGCACTGAAGCTTTCTTT. Translating it yields CASSFRRGLSTEAFF.